A selection of T cell receptor beta chains follows, all from one sample in a study of T cell responses to AZD1222 COVID-19 vaccine. Measured with immunoSEQ multiplex PCR; TCRdb has only the in-frame clones, and not every one. The sample contains 85,000 to 90,000 clones, about nine tenths of which appear only once. The input for sequencing was peripheral blood, taken on day 0 of AZD1222 vaccination. The source of these receptors is an adult in good health. Both conserved end residues are part of each CDR3. The D gene is left open where the match is weak. The size entry is marked missing in some rows and otherwise reads once, few, many or a size class.

D gene: -
V gene: TRBV6-6
clone size: -
J gene: TRBJ1-5
CDR3 protein: CASSYVGERGQPQHF
CDR3 DNA: TGTGCCAGCAGTTACGTAGGGGAGAGAGGTCAGCCCCAGCATTTT

D gene: -
V gene: TRBV6-5
clone size: once
J gene: TRBJ1-1
CDR3 protein: CASAQTMNTEAFF
CDR3 DNA: TGTGCCAGCGCGCAGACCATGAACACTGAAGCTTTCTTT

D gene: -
V gene: TRBV11-2
clone size: -
J gene: TRBJ1-1
CDR3 protein: CASSLESQGTEAFF
CDR3 DNA: TGTGCCAGCAGCTTAGAGTCTCAGGGGACTGAAGCTTTCTTT

D gene: -
V gene: TRBV6-5
clone size: -
J gene: TRBJ2-1
CDR3 protein: CASSSPGSNANEQFF
CDR3 DNA: TGTGCCAGCAGTTCTCCCGGGTCCAATGCAAATGAGCAGTTCTTC

D gene: -
V gene: TRBV18
clone size: -
J gene: TRBJ2-4
CDR3 protein: CASSHLGAKNIQYF
CDR3 DNA: TGTGCCAGCTCACATCTTGGAGCCAAAAACATTCAGTACTTC

D gene: -
V gene: TRBV6-5
clone size: -
J gene: TRBJ1-4
CDR3 protein: CASLGEVGNEKLFF
CDR3 DNA: TGTGCCAGCCTCGGGGAAGTCGGTAATGAAAAACTGTTTTTT

D gene: TRBD1
V gene: TRBV25-1
clone size: -
J gene: TRBJ1-1
CDR3 protein: CASRGTVNTEAFF
CDR3 DNA: TGTGCCAGCAGGGGGACAGTGAACACTGAAGCTTTCTTT

D gene: TRBD2
V gene: TRBV13
clone size: -
J gene: TRBJ2-7
CDR3 protein: CASSRTSWSSYEQYF
CDR3 DNA: TGTGCCAGCAGCAGGACTAGCTGGAGCTCCTACGAGCAGTACTTC

D gene: TRBD1
V gene: TRBV3-1/TRBV3-2
clone size: -
J gene: TRBJ1-1
CDR3 protein: CASSPDRVSGTEAFF
CDR3 DNA: TGTGCCAGCAGCCCTGACAGGGTGAGTGGCACTGAAGCTTTCTTT

D gene: -
V gene: TRBV5-1
clone size: -
J gene: TRBJ2-7
CDR3 protein: CASSLASGTYEQYF
CDR3 DNA: TGCGCCAGCAGCTTGGCTTCAGGTACCTACGAGCAGTACTTC

D gene: -
V gene: TRBV9
clone size: -
J gene: TRBJ1-6
CDR3 protein: CASSAWDTYNSPLHF
CDR3 DNA: TGTGCCAGCAGCGCATGGGACACCTATAATTCACCCCTCCACTTT